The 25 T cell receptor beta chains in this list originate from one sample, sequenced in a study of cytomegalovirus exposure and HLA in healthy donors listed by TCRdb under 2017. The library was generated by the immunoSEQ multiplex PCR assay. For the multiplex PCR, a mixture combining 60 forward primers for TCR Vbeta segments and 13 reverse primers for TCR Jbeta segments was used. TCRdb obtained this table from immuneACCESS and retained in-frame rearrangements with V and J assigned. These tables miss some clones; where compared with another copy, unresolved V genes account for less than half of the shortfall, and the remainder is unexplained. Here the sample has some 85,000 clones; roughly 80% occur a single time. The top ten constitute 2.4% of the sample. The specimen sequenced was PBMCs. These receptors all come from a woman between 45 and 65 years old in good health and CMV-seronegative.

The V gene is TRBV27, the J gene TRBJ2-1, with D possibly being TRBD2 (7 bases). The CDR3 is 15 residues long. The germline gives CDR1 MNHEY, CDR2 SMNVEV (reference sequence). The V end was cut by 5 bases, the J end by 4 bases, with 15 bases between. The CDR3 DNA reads TGTGCCAGCAGTGTGGGGGGGGCGGGGTACAATGAGCAGTTCTTC. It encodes CASSVGGAGYNEQFF.

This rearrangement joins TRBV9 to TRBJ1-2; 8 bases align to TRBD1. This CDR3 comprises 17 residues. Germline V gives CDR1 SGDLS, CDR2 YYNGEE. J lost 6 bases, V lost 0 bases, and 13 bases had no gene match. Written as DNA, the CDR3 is TGTGCCAGCAGCGTAGGGGCGCCGGGACAGGTACAGAATGGCTACACCTTC. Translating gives CASSVGAPGQVQNGYTF.

CDR3 in amino acids: CASSHGTPANEQFF. DNA of the CDR3: TGTGCCAGCAGTCATGGGACTCCGGCGAATGAGCAGTTCTTC. The V and J genes are TRBV27 and TRBJ2-1; TRBD2 is a possible D gene (6 bases). V lost 5 bases and J lost 7, with 15 bases in between. The germline gives CDR1 MNHEY, CDR2 SMNVEV (reference sequence). The length of the CDR3 is 14 residues.

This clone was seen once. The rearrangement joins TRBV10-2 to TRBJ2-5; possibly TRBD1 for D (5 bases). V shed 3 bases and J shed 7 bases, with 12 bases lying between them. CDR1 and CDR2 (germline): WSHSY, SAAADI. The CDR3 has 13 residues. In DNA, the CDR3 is TGCGCCAGCAGTGACAGGGCGTTTGGGACCCAGTACTTC. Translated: CASSDRAFGTQYF.

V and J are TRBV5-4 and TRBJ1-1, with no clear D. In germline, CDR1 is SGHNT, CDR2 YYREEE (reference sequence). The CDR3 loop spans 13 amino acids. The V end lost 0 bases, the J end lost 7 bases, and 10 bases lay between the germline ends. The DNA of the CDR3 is TGTGCCAGCAGCTTGGTGTTGGGCAGTGAAGCTTTCTTT. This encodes CASSLVLGSEAFF.

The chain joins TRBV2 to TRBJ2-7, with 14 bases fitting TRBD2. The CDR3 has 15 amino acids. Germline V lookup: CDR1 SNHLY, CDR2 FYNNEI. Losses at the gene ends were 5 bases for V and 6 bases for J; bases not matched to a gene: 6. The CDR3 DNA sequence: TGTGCCAGCAGTATTTCCGGACTAGCGGGGGGCGAGCAGTACTTC. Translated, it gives CASSISGLAGGEQYF.

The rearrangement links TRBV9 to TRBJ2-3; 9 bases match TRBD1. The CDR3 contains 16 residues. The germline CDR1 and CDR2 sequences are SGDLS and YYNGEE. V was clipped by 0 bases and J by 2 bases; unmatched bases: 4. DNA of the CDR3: TGTGCCAGCAGCGTAGGGACAGGGGACTACACAGATACGCAGTATTTT. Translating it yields CASSVGTGDYTDTQYF.

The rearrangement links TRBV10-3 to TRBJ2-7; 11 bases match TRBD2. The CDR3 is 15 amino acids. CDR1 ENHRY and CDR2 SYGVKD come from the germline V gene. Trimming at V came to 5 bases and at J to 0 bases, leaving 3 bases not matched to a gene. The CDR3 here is CAISPTSGSSYEQYF. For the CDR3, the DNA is TGTGCCATCAGTCCTACTAGCGGGAGCTCCTACGAGCAGTACTTC.

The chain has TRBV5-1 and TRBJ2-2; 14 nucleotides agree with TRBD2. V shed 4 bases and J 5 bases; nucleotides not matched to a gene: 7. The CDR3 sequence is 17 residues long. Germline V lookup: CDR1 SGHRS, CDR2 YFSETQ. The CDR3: CASSPGTSGSWTGELFF. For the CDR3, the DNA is TGCGCCAGCAGCCCTGGGACTAGCGGGAGCTGGACCGGGGAGCTGTTTTTT.

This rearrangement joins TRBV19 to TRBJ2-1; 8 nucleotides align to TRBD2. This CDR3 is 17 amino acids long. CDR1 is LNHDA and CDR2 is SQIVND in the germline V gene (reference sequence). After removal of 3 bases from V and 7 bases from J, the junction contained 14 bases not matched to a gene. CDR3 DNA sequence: TGTGCCAGTAGTATTGTTTGGCTAGCGGGTTTCGGGAATGAGCAGTTCTTC. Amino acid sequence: CASSIVWLAGFGNEQFF.

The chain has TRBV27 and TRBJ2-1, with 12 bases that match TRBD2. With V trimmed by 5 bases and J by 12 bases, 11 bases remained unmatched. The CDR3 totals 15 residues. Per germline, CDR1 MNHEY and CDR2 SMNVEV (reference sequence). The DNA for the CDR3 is TGTGCCAGCAGTCTTCTAGCGGGAGGGGGGGTCGGGCAGTTCTTC. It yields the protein CASSLLAGGGVGQFF.

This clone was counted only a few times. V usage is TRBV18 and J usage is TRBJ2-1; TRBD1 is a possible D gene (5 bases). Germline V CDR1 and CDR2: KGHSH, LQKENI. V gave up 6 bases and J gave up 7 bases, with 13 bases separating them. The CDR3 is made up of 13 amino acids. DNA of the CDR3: TGTGCCAGCTCTCTCTTAAGGGGTAATGAGCAGTTCTTC. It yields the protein CASSLLRGNEQFF.

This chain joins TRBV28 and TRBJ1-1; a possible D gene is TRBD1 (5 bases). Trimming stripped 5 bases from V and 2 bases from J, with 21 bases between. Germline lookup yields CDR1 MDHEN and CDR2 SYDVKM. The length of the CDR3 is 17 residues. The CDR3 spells CASSPIRGSMGNTEAFF. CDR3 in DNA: TGTGCCAGCAGTCCCATTCGGGGGTCGATGGGAAACACTGAAGCTTTCTTT.

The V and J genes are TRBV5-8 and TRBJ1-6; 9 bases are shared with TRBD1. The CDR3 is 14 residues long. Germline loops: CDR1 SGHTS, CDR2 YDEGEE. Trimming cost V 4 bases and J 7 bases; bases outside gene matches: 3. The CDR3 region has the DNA TGTGCCAGCAGCACCGGGACAGGGAATTCACCCCTCCACTTT. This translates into CASSTGTGNSPLHF.

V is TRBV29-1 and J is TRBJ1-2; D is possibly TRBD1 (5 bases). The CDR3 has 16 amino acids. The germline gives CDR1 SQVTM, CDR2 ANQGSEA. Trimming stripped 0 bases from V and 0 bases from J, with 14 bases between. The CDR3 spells CSVEDPLRGSNYGYTF. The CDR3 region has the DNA TGCAGCGTTGAAGATCCCTTGCGGGGGTCTAACTATGGCTACACCTTC.

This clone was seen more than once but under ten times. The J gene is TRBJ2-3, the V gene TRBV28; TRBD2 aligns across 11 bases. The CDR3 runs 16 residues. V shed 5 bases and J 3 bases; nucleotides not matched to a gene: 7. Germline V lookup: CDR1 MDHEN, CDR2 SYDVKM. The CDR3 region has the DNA TGTGCCAGCAGTCCCCAGACTAGCGGGACAACAGATACGCAGTATTTT. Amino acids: CASSPQTSGTTDTQYF. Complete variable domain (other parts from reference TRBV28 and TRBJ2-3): DVKVTQSSRYLVKRTGEKVFLECVQDMDHENMFWYRQDPGLGLRLIYFSYDVKMKEKGDIPEGYSVSREKKERFSLILESASTNQTSMYLCASSPQTSGTTDTQYFGPGTRLTVL.

The CDR3 nucleotides are TGCGCCAGCGCGCGGGGTGGAGGGGGCGGTGAAAACATTCAGTACTTC. Translation gives CASARGGGGGENIQYF. The rearrangement uses TRBV5-1 and TRBJ2-4, with D possibly matching TRBD1 (7 bases). Per the germline V gene, CDR1 is SGHRS and CDR2 is YFSETQ. The CDR3 extends over 16 amino acids. Trimming took off 7 bases at V and 5 bases at J, with 22 bases between the two ends.

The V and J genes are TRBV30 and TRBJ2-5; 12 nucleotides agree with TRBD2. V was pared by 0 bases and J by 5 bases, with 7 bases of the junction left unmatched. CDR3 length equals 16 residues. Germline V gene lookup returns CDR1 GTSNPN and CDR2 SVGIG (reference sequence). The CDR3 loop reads CAWSVLAGGPQETQYF. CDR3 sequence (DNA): TGTGCCTGGAGTGTCCTAGCGGGGGGGCCACAGGAGACCCAGTACTTC.

CDR3: CASSPPGGSQPQHF. The CDR3 DNA follows: TGTGCCAGCTCACCACCGGGGGGAAGTCAGCCCCAGCATTTT. This chain joins TRBV18 and TRBJ1-5, with D possibly matching TRBD1 (5 bases). CDR3 length equals 14 residues. The V gene lost 0 bases and the J gene lost 6 bases, with 9 bases spanning the gap. Germline CDR1 and CDR2: KGHSH and LQKENI.

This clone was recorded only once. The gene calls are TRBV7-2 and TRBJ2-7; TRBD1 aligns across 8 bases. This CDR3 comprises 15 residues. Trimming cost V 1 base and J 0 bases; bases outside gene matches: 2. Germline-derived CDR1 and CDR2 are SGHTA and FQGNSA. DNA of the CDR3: TGTGCCAGCAGCTTAGGGGGACAGGTCTCCTACGAGCAGTACTTC. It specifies CASSLGGQVSYEQYF.

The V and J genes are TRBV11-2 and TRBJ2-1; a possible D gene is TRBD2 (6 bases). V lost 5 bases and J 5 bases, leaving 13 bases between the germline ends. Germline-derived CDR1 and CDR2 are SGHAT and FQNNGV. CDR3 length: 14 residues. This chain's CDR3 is CASSPSTSNNEQFF. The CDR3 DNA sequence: TGTGCCAGCAGCCCCTCGACTAGTAACAATGAGCAGTTCTTC.

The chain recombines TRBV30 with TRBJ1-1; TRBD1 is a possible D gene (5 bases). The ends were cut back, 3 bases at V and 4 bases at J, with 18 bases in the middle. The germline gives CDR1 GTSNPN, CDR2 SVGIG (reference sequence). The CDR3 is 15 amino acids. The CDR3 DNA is TGTGCCTGGAGCCCGACAGCTTATGTTTCCACTGAAGCTTTCTTT. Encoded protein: CAWSPTAYVSTEAFF.

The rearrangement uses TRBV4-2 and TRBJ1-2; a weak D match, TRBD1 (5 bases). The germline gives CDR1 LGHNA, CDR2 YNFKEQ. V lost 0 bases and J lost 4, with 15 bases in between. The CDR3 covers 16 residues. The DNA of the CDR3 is TGTGCCAGCAGCCAAGAGGGGATCGACAGCAGCTATGGCTACACCTTC. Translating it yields CASSQEGIDSSYGYTF.

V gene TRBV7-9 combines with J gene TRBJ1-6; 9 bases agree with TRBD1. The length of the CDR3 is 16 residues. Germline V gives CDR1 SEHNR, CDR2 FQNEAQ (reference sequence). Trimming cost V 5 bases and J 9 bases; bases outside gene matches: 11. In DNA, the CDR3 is TGTGCCAGCAGCCCATCGGCCGGGACAGGGTCTTCACCCCTCCACTTT. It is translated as CASSPSAGTGSSPLHF.

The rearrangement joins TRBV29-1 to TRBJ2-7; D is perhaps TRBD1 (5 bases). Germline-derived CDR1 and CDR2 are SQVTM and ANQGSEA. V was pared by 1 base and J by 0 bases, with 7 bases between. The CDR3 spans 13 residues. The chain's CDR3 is CSVEGDSSYEQYF. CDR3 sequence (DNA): TGCAGCGTTGAAGGAGACAGCTCCTACGAGCAGTACTTC.